This T cell receptor (beta chain) emerged from a study of T cell changes during pregnancy in multiple sclerosis. This clone was seen once. Data came from immunoSEQ multiplex PCR; TCRdb stores just in-frame clones and leaves some out. The table has tens of thousands of clones, around 95% seen once. The germline CDR1 and CDR2 sequences are MNHEY and SMNVEV (reference sequence). The CDR3 covers 22 residues. Trimming took 1 base from V and 3 from J; bases not matched to a gene: 22. This clonotype originated in a female donor with multiple sclerosis, enrolled in a pregnancy study. J is TRBJ2-4 and V is TRBV27; 9 bases match TRBD1. This sample comprised CD8+ T cells from peripheral blood mononuclear cells, obtained after pregnancy. The CDR3 reads CASSLYPSGTGIRIWGKNIQYF. CDR3 in DNA: TGTGCCAGCAGTTTATACCCTTCTGGGACAGGGATTCGTATTTGGGGCAAAAACATTCAGTACTTC.